This T cell receptor (beta chain) was recorded in a study of OX40 agonist ivuxolimab in advanced cancers. Study details: Cancers in dose escalation were hepatocellular, melanoma, renal cell and head and neck. Whole-study findings and limits: Partial responders at 0.1-3.0 mg/kg showed near-lowest clonal expansion. CD8+ T cells showed, on average, more clonal expansion than CD4+ cells.

TCRdb's table, derived via immunoSEQ multiplex PCR, lists solely in-frame clones and lacks some. The top ten hold around 25% of the sample, which has about 59,000 clones, roughly 90% seen once. There are 12 residues in the CDR3. V was pared by 2 bases and J by 4 bases, with 4 bases between. Germline V gene data show CDR1 as SGHTA and CDR2 as FQGTGA. This clone has a single count. Its antigen remains unknown. J is TRBJ2-3 and V is TRBV7-3; D is uncertain. This TCR came from an adult with an advanced solid tumor such as melanoma, head and neck, liver or kidney cancer. The material was CD4+ or CD8+ T cells sorted from blood, obtained in a trial of the OX40 agonist ivuxolimab. The CDR3 protein is CASSLYADTQYF. The DNA of the CDR3 is TGTGCCAGCAGCTTATACGCAGATACGCAGTATTTT.